A single TCR beta chain is shown here with its context. Its antigen is as yet unknown. The PCR contained 60 Vbeta and 13 Jbeta primers. Sequenced by immunoSEQ multiplex PCR; TCRdb stores in-frame clones only, minus some. This sample has 150,000 to 200,000 clones; about three quarters occur once, and the top ten carry 3.1%. V lost 3 bases to trimming and J lost 5 bases, with 16 bases between them. Per germline, CDR1 LNHDA and CDR2 SQIVND (reference sequence). CDR3 length equals 15 residues. The entry originates in a study of cytomegalovirus exposure and HLA in healthy donors. General study findings and limits: Researchers catalogued about 150 TCR beta chains as cytomegalovirus-associated.

The sample taken for sequencing was PBMCs. The sequence was obtained from a woman aged 40 to 49 in good health and CMV-seronegative. The chain is built from TRBV19 and TRBJ2-5; weak D call: TRBD2 (6 bases). The CDR3: CASSMGDSRGETQYF. The CDR3 coding sequence is TGTGCCAGTAGTATGGGGGACTCCCGGGGCGAGACCCAGTACTTC. The full variable domain, its missing parts supplied by reference TRBV19 and TRBJ2-5, is DGGITQSPKYLFRKEGQNVTLSCEQNLNHDAMYWYRQDPGQGLRLIYYSQIVNDFQKGDIAEGYSVSREKKESFPLTVTSAQKNPTAFYLCASSMGDSRGETQYFGPGTRLLVL.